Here is one T cell receptor beta chain with its context. A much larger clone differs from this one at a single base, so this may be a read error. TCRdb lists the instrument as Illumina NovaSeq 6000. TCR cDNA was synthesized by 5'RACE template switching, which introduced a universal primer site and unique molecular identifiers. Priming for cDNA synthesis came from both the TCR alpha and TCR beta constant segments. Libraries were amplified in two PCR steps, with sample barcodes and sequencing adapters added in the second step. Sequencing of the libraries was done on either Illumina HiSeq 2500 (2x100 bp) or NovaSeq (2x150 bp). The source study handled its data this way. Demultiplexing of reads and collapsing into UMI consensus sequences were performed with MIGEC, and V(D)J alignment was carried out with MiXCR. Clonotypes responding to the vaccine were identified with edgeR on replicate PBMC samples, with the criteria of FDR below 0.01 and a log2 fold change above 5 up to day 15. Each bulk clonotype received a CD4 or CD8 identity based on whether the sequenced CD4 or CD8 repertoire contained that clonotype at higher abundance. Clonotype frequencies in memory subsets were weighted by FACS-sorted cell numbers to estimate each clone's distribution across memory phenotypes. TCRdb trimmed public reads at Q25 via fastp, called clones via MiXCR and kept in-frame beta chains. Rows merge per CDR3 protein into single entries with the most common DNA and genes. V and J calls and clone size were set by TCRdb, not the authors. This sample gives around 60,000 distinct CDR3 sequences in total; about 5.6% of them show up just once. Of the sample, roughly 30% falls within the top ten clones.

Spanning cysteine to phenylalanine, the CDR3 consists of 11 amino acids. Left in the record is the CDR3 DNA by itself, 33 bases read in frame from the first base. For CDR1 and CDR2, the germline V gene (reference sequence) lists MNHEY and SMNVEV. The data belong to a study of T cells after yellow fever vaccination (dated by TCRdb to the late 2010s). Study-level background: Using CD3, CD45RA, CCR7 and CD95 staining, memory subsets (EM, EMRA, CM and Tscm) were sorted on a BD FACS Aria III. The SMART-Seq v4 Ultra Low Input RNA kit was used to prepare libraries from fractions with low cell numbers. Bulk TCR alpha and beta repertoires were sequenced longitudinally to track T-cell clones before and after primary and booster YFV17D yellow fever vaccination. Two healthy male donors, one aged 18 to 30 and one aged 30 to 40 years, made up the cohort. Blood samples were taken at several timepoints before and after primary and secondary immunization, and bulk PBMC replicates and cell subsets were isolated. Memory subsets were sorted on days 0, 15 and 45 and at 18 months after primary vaccination, and on days 0, 15 and 45 after the 30-year booster. The study at large found these results: Computational filtering was required because FACS-sorted repertoires could contain abundant contaminating clonotypes from the bulk population. A small fraction of clonotypes appeared in both the CD4 and CD8 compartments, likely as a result of convergent recombination. In the sorted memory subsets on day 0, nearly all of the vaccine-responding clonotypes fell below detection. The study included only a couple of donors, which limits how far the findings can be generalized. Most clones expanded after primary vaccination (almost 97% of CD4 and 88% of CD8) were re-detected after the booster, suggesting that broad memory maintenance occurred. The secondary T-cell response was found to be weaker but faster than the primary response, with a peak reached on day 5 rather than on day 15.

Reading the label with the study, this specimen's treatment or condition is: live attenuated yellow fever vaccine strain. PBMCs were isolated from peripheral blood using a standard Ficoll-Paque protocol. The RNeasy Micro Kit was used to extract RNA from sorted memory subsets. The clonotype was recovered from a young man who received the YFV17D yellow fever vaccine. This chain joins TRBV27 to TRBJ2-1, with no confidently assigned D gene. Here the sequenced sample was PBMCs, either bulk or a sorted T-cell subset (CD4+, CD8+, memory, or dextramer-sorted; not recorded which), taken on the day of the yellow fever booster vaccination. The DNA sequence follows: TGTGCCAGCACTTTACGGAATGAGCAGTTCTTC. It is translated as CASTLRNEQFF.